In this sample, the clone carrying this TCR beta chain turned up a few times. The antigen remains unidentified. These data originate in a study of identical twins. Between the trimmed V and J ends, which lost 2 bases and 3 bases, there was a span of 11 bases. The CDR3 spans 15 residues. Germline CDR1 is SGHRS and CDR2 is YFSETQ. TCRdb fed the 5' RACE reads into MiXCR, producing one record per CDR3 protein. The sample shows 350,000 to 450,000 distinct CDR3 sequences, around 18% of them seen only once. The donors were all healthy and Caucasian. Study results and limitations: There was an excess of low generation probability in the out-of-frame alpha sequences that twins shared. Beta clonotypes that were abundant in cord blood contained fewer insertions, a pattern absent from memory repertoires.

The sample consisted of naive T cells sorted from blood. The sequence was collected from a man aged 45-65 years in good health. The chain carries TRBV5-1 and TRBJ2-2; TRBD1 or TRBD2 may be the D gene (5 bases each). CDR3 loop: CASSFRQGHTGELFF. Written as DNA, the CDR3 is TGCGCCAGCAGCTTCAGGCAGGGACACACCGGGGAGCTGTTTTTT.